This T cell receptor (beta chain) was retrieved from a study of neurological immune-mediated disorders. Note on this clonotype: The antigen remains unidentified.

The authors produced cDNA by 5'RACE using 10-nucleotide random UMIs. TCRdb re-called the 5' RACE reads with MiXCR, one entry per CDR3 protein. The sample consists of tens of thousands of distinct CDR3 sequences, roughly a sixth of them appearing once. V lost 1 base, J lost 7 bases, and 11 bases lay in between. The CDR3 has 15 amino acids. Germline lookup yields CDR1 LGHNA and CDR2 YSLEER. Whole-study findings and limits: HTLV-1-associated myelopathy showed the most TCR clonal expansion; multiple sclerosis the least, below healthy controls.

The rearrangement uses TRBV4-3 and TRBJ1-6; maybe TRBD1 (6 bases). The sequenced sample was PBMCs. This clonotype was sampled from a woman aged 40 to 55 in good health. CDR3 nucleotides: TGCGCCAGCAGCCAAGGACAGGCCAAGAATTCACCCCTCCACTTT. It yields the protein CASSQGQAKNSPLHF.